This T cell receptor (beta chain) was found in a study of blood T cell repertoires in COVID-19. In the study overall: T cells, B-cell-depleted T cells, or PBMCs supplied cDNA or gDNA.

Original data processing: Amplified reference gene primers provided the basis for estimating nucleated cell counts. The assay was immunoSEQ multiplex PCR, and TCRdb's table has in-frame clones only and misses some. V, J and clone size reflect that table, while D and trimming were determined from the DNA. Counted here are a few hundred thousand clones, around 90% occurring once; the ten biggest clones make up roughly 1.6%. Living in about two dozen US areas, the participants were between 18 and 89 years of age. V was clipped by 1 base and J by 1 base, with 10 bases between them. Germline-derived CDR1 and CDR2 are LGHDT and YNNKEL (reference sequence). The CDR3 length is 16 residues.

The chain couples TRBV3-1 (or the pseudogene TRBV3-2) to TRBJ2-2; tentative D call: TRBD1 (6 bases). The sequence derives from a young woman with acute COVID-19. Material: PBMCs or T cells enriched from blood (not recorded which). Here the CDR3 DNA reads TGTGCCAGCAGCCAAGCACAGGGTAAGAACACCGGGGAGCTGTTTTTT. It encodes CASSQAQGKNTGELFF.